The following is a T cell receptor (beta chain) sequence with its context. This entry belongs to a study of CD8 T cells in Susac syndrome. RNA was extracted with the RNeasy kit, and a quantity of roughly 0.45 to 1 ug was reverse transcribed using random hexamers. TCRdb redid the calling of the immunoSEQ multiplex PCR reads with MiXCR, one entry per CDR3 protein. The profile covers 95,000 to 150,000 distinct CDR3 sequences, with approximately 96% appearing a single time and approximately 0.15% taken by the ten largest. Germline values: CDR1 LGHDT, CDR2 YNNKEL (reference sequence). This CDR3 region has 14 residues. The V gene lost 4 bases and the J gene lost 7 bases, with 14 bases spanning the gap.

The material sequenced was CD4+ T cells from PBMCs. The receptor's source is a human donor with Susac syndrome. The chain couples TRBV3-1 to TRBJ1-5; no clear D. CDR3 amino acids: CASSPLGSDQPQHF. DNA of the CDR3: TGTGCCAGCAGCCCTCTAGGGAGTGACCAGCCCCAGCATTTT.